These 8 T cell receptor beta chains were all obtained from the same sample, sequenced in a study of cytomegalovirus exposure and HLA in healthy donors. 60 Vbeta and 13 Jbeta primers were used in PCR. The assay was immunoSEQ multiplex PCR, and TCRdb's table has in-frame clones only and misses some. This sample has 150,000 to 200,000 clones, with roughly 87% found just once. The specimen was PBMCs. These receptor sequences come from a girl in the first two years of life in good health and CMV-seronegative.

The rearrangement uses TRBV7-9 and TRBJ1-4, with D perhaps TRBD1 (5 bases). The CDR3 is 18 amino acids. Germline values: CDR1 SEHNR, CDR2 FQNEAQ (reference sequence). The V and J ends lost 1 base and 0 bases respectively, with 15 bases between them. The CDR3 sequence: CASSLGPPGSATNEKLFF. CDR3 DNA sequence: TGTGCCAGCAGCTTAGGGCCTCCAGGGTCTGCAACTAATGAAAAACTGTTTTTT.

The chain combines TRBV6-1 with TRBJ1-5, with D possibly being TRBD1 (6 bases). The germline V gene encodes CDR1 MNHNS and CDR2 SASEGT. Trimming removed 0 bases from V and 0 bases from J, with 9 bases in between. This CDR3 comprises 16 residues. DNA of the CDR3: TGTGCCAGCAGTGAAGCGGGGGCAGGTAGCAATCAGCCCCAGCATTTT. It yields the protein CASSEAGAGSNQPQHF.

This clone occurred once. The chain is built from TRBV7-3 and TRBJ2-5, with D unclear. V was pared by 2 bases and J by 3 bases, with 7 bases between. The CDR3 extends over 13 amino acids. CDR1 is SGHTA and CDR2 is FQGTGA in the germline V gene. The CDR3 loop reads CASSLLSEETQYF. The DNA for the CDR3 is TGTGCCAGCAGCTTACTGTCCGAAGAGACCCAGTACTTC.

V usage is TRBV30 and J usage is TRBJ2-5; 8 positions match TRBD2. The ends lost 4 bases at V and 4 bases at J; junction bases unmatched: 11. Germline V gene sequence: CDR1 GTSNPN, CDR2 SVGIG (reference sequence). The CDR3 consists of 15 residues. Here the CDR3 DNA reads TGTGCCTGGACCGGGGGGGCGGGTGCAGGAGAGACCCAGTACTTC. It translates to CAWTGGAGAGETQYF.

V is TRBV6-5 and J is TRBJ1-4; no clear D. Germline V CDR1 and CDR2: MNHEY, SVGAGI. V lost 8 bases and J lost 4, with 8 bases in between. The CDR3 has 12 residues. The CDR3 DNA reads TGTGCCAGCGGGCGTCTTAATGAAAAACTGTTTTTT. Its translation: CASGRLNEKLFF.

The J gene is TRBJ2-2, the V gene TRBV6-4, with 10 bases identical to TRBD2. V shed 11 bases and J 4 bases; nucleotides not matched to a gene: 4. This CDR3 comprises 13 residues. Germline CDR1 MRHNA, CDR2 SNTAGT. In DNA, the CDR3 is TGTGCCGGACTAGCGGAACTCACCGGGGAGCTGTTTTTT. Encoded protein: CAGLAELTGELFF.

The chain carries TRBV10-3 and TRBJ1-1, with 7 positions matching TRBD1. Germline assignment: CDR1 ENHRY and CDR2 SYGVKD. This CDR3 comprises 13 residues. V lost 9 bases, J lost 3 bases, and 7 bases stayed unmatched. CDR3 loop: CAISVGQDTEAFF. CDR3 bases: TGTGCCATTTCCGTCGGACAGGACACTGAAGCTTTCTTT.

DNA of the CDR3: TGTGCCAGCGCGAGCGGGGAAGCACTAGCCAAAAACATTCAGTACTTC. Protein: CASASGEALAKNIQYF. The chain uses TRBV6-6 and TRBJ2-4; TRBD2 matches at 7 bases. V shed 8 bases, J shed 0 bases, and the junction held 10 bases outside the gene matches. CDR1 is MNHNY, CDR2 SVGAGI, per germline (reference sequence). The CDR3 has 16 residues.